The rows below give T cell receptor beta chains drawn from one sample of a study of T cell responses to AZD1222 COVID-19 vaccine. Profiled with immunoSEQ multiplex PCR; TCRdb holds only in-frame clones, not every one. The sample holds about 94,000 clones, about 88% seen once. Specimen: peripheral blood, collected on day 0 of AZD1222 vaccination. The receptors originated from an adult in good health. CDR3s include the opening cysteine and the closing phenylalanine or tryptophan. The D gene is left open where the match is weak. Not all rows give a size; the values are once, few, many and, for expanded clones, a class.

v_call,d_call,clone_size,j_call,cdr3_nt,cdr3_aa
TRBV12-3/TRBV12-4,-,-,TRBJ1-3,TGTGCCAGCGCCCGGGGCTCTGGAAACACCATATATTTT,CASARGSGNTIYF
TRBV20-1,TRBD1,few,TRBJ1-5,TGCAGTGCTAGTCAGGGGGGAAATCAGCCCCAGCATTTT,CSASQGGNQPQHF
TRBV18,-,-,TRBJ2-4,TGTGCCAGCTCACCGGCCTTCGCGGGGCTAGCCAAAAACATTCAGTACTTC,CASSPAFAGLAKNIQYF
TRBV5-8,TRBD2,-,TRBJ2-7,TGTGCCAGCAGGCCCCGACTAGCGGGGAGCTACGAGCAGTACTTC,CASRPRLAGSYEQYF
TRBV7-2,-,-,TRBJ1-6,TGTGCCAGCAGCTTAGGTACAGGGCAACTTTTTAACCTCCACTTT,CASSLGTGQLFNLHF
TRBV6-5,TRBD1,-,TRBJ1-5,TGTGCCAGCAGACTCACAGGGGGGAGCAATCAGCCCCAGCATTTT,CASRLTGGSNQPQHF
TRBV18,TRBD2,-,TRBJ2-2,TGTGCCAGCTCACCACCGTCGCTAGCGGGGGGGACCGGGGAGCTGTTTTTT,CASSPPSLAGGTGELFF
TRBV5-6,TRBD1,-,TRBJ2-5,TGTGCCAGTAGTCCGGGACAGCTGTACCAAGAGACCCAGTACTTC,CASSPGQLYQETQYF
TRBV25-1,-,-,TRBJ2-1,TGTGCCAGCAGTGGTGTGAGGGTGGGCAGCGATGAGCAGTTCTTC,CASSGVRVGSDEQFF
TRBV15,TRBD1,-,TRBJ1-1,TGTGCCACCAGCAGAGATCTTGGGACAGCTAACACTGAAGCTTTCTTT,CATSRDLGTANTEAFF
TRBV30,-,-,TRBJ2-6,TGTGCCTGGAGTGTACTGGGATCTGGGGCCAACGTCCTGACTTTC,CAWSVLGSGANVLTF
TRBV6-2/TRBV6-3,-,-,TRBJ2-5,TGTGCCAGCAGTTACCCCGTGTTGGGGGAGACCCAGTACTTC,CASSYPVLGETQYF
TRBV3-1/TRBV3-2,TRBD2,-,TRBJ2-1,TGTGCCAGCACCTTTAGCGGGGGGGCGGTCGGTGAGCAGTTCTTC,CASTFSGGAVGEQFF
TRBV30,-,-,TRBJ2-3,TGTGCCTGGAGTGTAATATGGGATACGCAGTATTTT,CAWSVIWDTQYF
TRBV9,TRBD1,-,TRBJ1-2,TGTGCCAGCAGCCCAGCATGGGGCAGGGGGGATGGCTACACCTTC,CASSPAWGRGDGYTF
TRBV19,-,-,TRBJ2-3,TGTGCCAGTAGCGGGGGTAGCACAGATACGCAGTATTTT,CASSGGSTDTQYF
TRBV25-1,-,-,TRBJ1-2,TGTGCCAGCAGTGGGACCGGGTCCCACTATGGCTACACCTTC,CASSGTGSHYGYTF
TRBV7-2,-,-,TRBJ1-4,TGTGCCAGCAGCCGTGTCAGTAGCGGAGAAAAACTGTTTTTT,CASSRVSSGEKLFF
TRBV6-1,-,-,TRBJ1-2,TGTGCCAGCAGTGAGGGACTCTATGGCTACACCTTC,CASSEGLYGYTF
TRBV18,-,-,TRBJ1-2,TGTGCCAGCTCACCACCGGTCAGGGCTAACTATGGCTACACCTTC,CASSPPVRANYGYTF
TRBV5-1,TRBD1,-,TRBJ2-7,TGCGCCAGCAGCTTGGCCAGGGGGCCCAAGTCCTACGAGCAGTACTTC,CASSLARGPKSYEQYF
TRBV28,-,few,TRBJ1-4,TGTGCCAGCAGTTTACCCGGACTCGAGAATGAAAAACTGTTTTTT,CASSLPGLENEKLFF
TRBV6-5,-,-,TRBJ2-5,TGTGCCAGCATACAGTTGGAGACCCAGTACTTC,CASIQLETQYF
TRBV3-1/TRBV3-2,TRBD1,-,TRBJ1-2,TGTGCCAGCAGCCAGGGACAGGGGGCTCGCGGCTACACCTTC,CASSQGQGARGYTF
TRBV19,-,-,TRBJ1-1,TGTGCCAGTAGTATAGATCAGATAAGGCACGCTGAAGCTTTCTTT,CASSIDQIRHAEAFF
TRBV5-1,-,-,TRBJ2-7,TGCGCCAGCAGCTTCGACAGCTACAGTTACGAGCAGTACTTC,CASSFDSYSYEQYF
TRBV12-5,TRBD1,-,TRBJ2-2,TGTGCTAGTGCCTCCTACAGGGGGCGGGCCGGGGAGCTGTTTTTT,CASASYRGRAGELFF
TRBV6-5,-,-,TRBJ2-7,TGTGCCAGCAGTTCGCACTACGAGCAGTACTTC,CASSSHYEQYF
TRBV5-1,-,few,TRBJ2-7,TGCGCCAGCAGCTCGTGGACAGACCCGGCCGGGGACGAGCAGTACTTC,CASSSWTDPAGDEQYF
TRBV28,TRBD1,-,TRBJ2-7,TGTGCCAGCAGCGAAACCGGGACAGCCCTCCGCGAGCAGTACTTC,CASSETGTALREQYF
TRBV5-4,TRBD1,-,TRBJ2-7,TGTGCCAGCAGCTTACCGGGACAGGGGGCTTTCGAGCAGTACTTC,CASSLPGQGAFEQYF
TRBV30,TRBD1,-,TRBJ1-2,TGTGCCTGGACCACAGGGGGAGGTGGCTACACCTTC,CAWTTGGGGYTF
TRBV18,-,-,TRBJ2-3,TGTGCCAGCTCACGTTCCACAGATACGCAGTATTTT,CASSRSTDTQYF
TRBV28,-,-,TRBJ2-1,TGTGCCAGCAGTTCCGCGCTAGGGTCGTTCTTC,CASSSALGSFF
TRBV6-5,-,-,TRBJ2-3,TGTGCCAGCAGTTCCTCCTGGACAAGCACAGATACGCAGTATTTT,CASSSSWTSTDTQYF
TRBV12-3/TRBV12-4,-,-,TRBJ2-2,TGTGCCAGCACCCTGGCCGGGGAGCTGTTTTTT,CASTLAGELFF
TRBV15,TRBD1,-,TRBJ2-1,TGTGCCACCAGCCGTGACCGGGACAGAAGTTACAATGAGCAGTTCTTC,CATSRDRDRSYNEQFF
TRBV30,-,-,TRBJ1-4,TGTGCCCGGGGTGGGGCTACTAATGAAAAACTGTTTTTT,CARGGATNEKLFF
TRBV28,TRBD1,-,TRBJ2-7,TGTGCCAGCAGTTTATCAGGGGGCTCCTACGAGCAGTACTTC,CASSLSGGSYEQYF
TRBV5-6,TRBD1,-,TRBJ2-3,TGTGCCAGCAGCTCAGAGACAGGGGCAAGCACAGATACGCAGTATTTT,CASSSETGASTDTQYF
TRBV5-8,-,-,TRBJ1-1,TGTGCCAGCAGCTCAGACCGAGACACTGAAGCTTTCTTT,CASSSDRDTEAFF
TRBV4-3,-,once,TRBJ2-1,TGCGCCAGCAGCCAAGATCAGGCGGGGTCCCATTACAATGAGCAGTTCTTC,CASSQDQAGSHYNEQFF
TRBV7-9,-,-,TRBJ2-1,TGTGCCAGCAGCAAATACCAGAGCTCCTACAATGAGCAGTTCTTC,CASSKYQSSYNEQFF
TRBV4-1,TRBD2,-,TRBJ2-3,TGCGCCAGCAGCACCCGAGGGCGGGGGGACACAGATACGCAGTATTTT,CASSTRGRGDTDTQYF
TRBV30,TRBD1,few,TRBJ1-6,TGTGCCTGGTCCCCCGGGACAGGGGTCCACCCCCTCCACTTT,CAWSPGTGVHPLHF
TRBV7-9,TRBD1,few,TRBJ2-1,TGTGCCAGCAGTTTTACAGGGGGCAATGAGCAGTTCTTC,CASSFTGGNEQFF
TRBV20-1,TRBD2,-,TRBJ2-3,TGCAGTGCTAGTGCGGGGGGCGGTAGCACCATAAGGGCAGATACGCAGTATTTT,CSASAGGGSTIRADTQYF
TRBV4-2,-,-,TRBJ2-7,TGTGCCAGCAGCCAAGAGGGGCAGGGGGGGGTCGAGCAGTACTTC,CASSQEGQGGVEQYF
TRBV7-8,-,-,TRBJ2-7,TGTGCCAGCAGCTTTGGTTCCGGTTCCTACGAGCAGTACTTC,CASSFGSGSYEQYF
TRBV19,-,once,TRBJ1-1,TGTGCCAGTAGTATCTTGACAGGAGGTTGGGCCGAAGCTTTCTTT,CASSILTGGWAEAFF
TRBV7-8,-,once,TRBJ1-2,TGTGCCAGCAGCTTAGGTGGGACCCTCTGGGGCTACACCTTC,CASSLGGTLWGYTF
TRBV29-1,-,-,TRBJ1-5,TGCAGCGTTTCCGAAGGACACCTACTGAATCAGCCCCAGCATTTT,CSVSEGHLLNQPQHF
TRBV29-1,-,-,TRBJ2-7,TGCAGCGTTGGAACCTACGAGCAGTACTTC,CSVGTYEQYF
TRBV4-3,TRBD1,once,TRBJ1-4,TGCGCCAGCAGCCAAGACGTTGGGACAGGGACCCAGGTACTGTTTTTT,CASSQDVGTGTQVLFF
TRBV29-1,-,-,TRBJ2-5,TGCAGCGGCGAACAAGTCCCTCAAGAGACCCAGTACTTC,CSGEQVPQETQYF
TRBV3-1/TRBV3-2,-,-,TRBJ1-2,TGTGCCAGCAGCCCAGGGGCTATAGGTGCTGGCTACACCTTC,CASSPGAIGAGYTF
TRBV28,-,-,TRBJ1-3,TGTGCCAGCACCGTGAGGAACACCATATATTTT,CASTVRNTIYF
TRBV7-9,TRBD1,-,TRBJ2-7,TGTGCCAGCAGCTTAGCGGGACAGGGCAAGTACGAGCAGTACTTC,CASSLAGQGKYEQYF
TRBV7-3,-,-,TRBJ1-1,TGTGCCAGCAGCTCACAGGGCGGCACTGAAGCTTTCTTT,CASSSQGGTEAFF